One and the same sample provided the 9 T cell receptor beta chains below, sequenced in a study of T cells in Graves' hyperthyroidism and ophthalmopathy. Amplified TCR beta CDR3 regions came from RNA transcripts. HTBI primers were used for first-round RT-PCR of the TCR CDR3. TCRdb ran MiXCR on the multiplex PCR reads and lists one entry per CDR3 protein. This sample yields about 600,000 distinct CDR3 sequences, of which around 15% are seen a single time; 2.5% to 4% belongs to the top ten. Sequenced input: blood. The receptors shown here come from a woman aged 40-49 years with Graves' ophthalmopathy.

The chain recombines TRBV5-1 with TRBJ2-3; D may correspond to TRBD1 or TRBD2 (5 bases each). CDR1 is SGHRS, CDR2 YFSETQ, per germline. CDR3 length: 16 amino acids. V lost 1 base and J 1 base, leaving 13 bases between the germline ends. DNA of the CDR3: TGCGCCAGCAGCTTGAAAGGGACGTGGGGCACAGATACGCAGTATTTT. The encoded protein is CASSLKGTWGTDTQYF.

This chain joins TRBV28 and TRBJ1-6, with 7 bases matching TRBD1. J lost 3 bases, V lost 4 bases, and 3 bases had no gene match. Germline CDR1 reads MDHEN; CDR2 reads SYDVKM. CDR3 length: 15 amino acids. DNA of the CDR3: TGTGCCAGCAGTTCCCAGGGGGTCTATAATTCACCCCTCCACTTT. This encodes CASSSQGVYNSPLHF.

This clonotype appeared many times. The chain carries TRBV11-2 and TRBJ2-5, with D perhaps TRBD2 (6 bases). V lost 4 bases and J lost 0, with 21 bases in between. CDR3 length: 18 amino acids. Germline-derived CDR1 and CDR2 are SGHAT and FQNNGV. CDR3 coding DNA: TGTGCCAGCAGCTCGCCGACTCTAGCGCGCTACAACCAAGAGACCCAGTACTTC. Translating gives CASSSPTLARYNQETQYF.

This clonotype was picked up many times. The chain couples TRBV5-1 to TRBJ2-1; D perhaps matches TRBD1 (5 bases). V was clipped by 3 bases and J by 8 bases, with 15 bases between them. Germline assignment: CDR1 SGHRS and CDR2 YFSETQ. The CDR3 covers 14 residues. CDR3 region: CASSSVQGKDEQFF. The CDR3 DNA reads TGCGCCAGCAGCTCGGTGCAGGGTAAGGATGAGCAGTTCTTC.

This clonotype was observed many times. The chain uses TRBV20-1 and TRBJ1-1; a possible D gene is TRBD1 (5 bases). This CDR3 region has 13 residues. Germline CDR1 and CDR2: DFQATT and SNEGSKA (reference sequence). V was trimmed by 4 bases and J by 3 bases, leaving 12 bases between them. CDR3 amino acids: CSAKRGPDTEAFF. The CDR3 coding sequence is TGCAGTGCTAAGAGGGGACCTGACACTGAAGCTTTCTTT.

This clonotype has just a few counts. V usage is TRBV20-1 and J usage is TRBJ1-2; no reliable D call. The CDR3 sequence is 14 residues long. V was clipped by 4 bases and J by 6 bases, with 18 bases between them. CDR1 is DFQATT, CDR2 SNEGSKA, per germline (reference sequence). The CDR3 loop reads CSATDQAVVDGYTF. CDR3 nucleotides: TGCAGTGCTACAGACCAGGCGGTTGTGGATGGCTACACCTTC.

This clonotype has just a few counts. This chain connects TRBV4-1 to TRBJ1-1; D remains ambiguous. CDR3 size: 13 residues. Germline V gene sequence: CDR1 MGHRA, CDR2 YSYEKL. V was cut by 0 bases and J by 5 bases, with 7 bases left in between. CDR3 protein: CASSQDQLTEAFF. The DNA for the CDR3 is TGCGCCAGCAGCCAAGATCAGTTGACTGAAGCTTTCTTT.

This clonotype was detected a few times. The DNA of the CDR3 is TGTGCCAGCAACCGACTAGCGGACACCACCGGGGAGCTGTTTTTT. The encoded protein is CASNRLADTTGELFF. The chain joins TRBV7-6 to TRBJ2-2, with 9 bases identical to TRBD2. Germline loops: CDR1 SGHVS, CDR2 FNYEAQ. V was pared by 7 bases and J by 4 bases, with 7 bases of the junction left unmatched. This CDR3 has 15 amino acids.

The CDR3: CASSPPPGQGYYNEQFF. As DNA, the CDR3 is TGTGCCAGCAGCCCTCCTCCGGGACAGGGGTACTACAATGAGCAGTTCTTC. The chain carries TRBV7-9 and TRBJ2-1, with 10 bases aligning to TRBD1. This CDR3 contains 17 residues. V lost 5 bases and J lost 3; bases outside the gene matches: 10. Germline CDR1 reads SEHNR; CDR2 reads FQNEAQ (reference sequence).